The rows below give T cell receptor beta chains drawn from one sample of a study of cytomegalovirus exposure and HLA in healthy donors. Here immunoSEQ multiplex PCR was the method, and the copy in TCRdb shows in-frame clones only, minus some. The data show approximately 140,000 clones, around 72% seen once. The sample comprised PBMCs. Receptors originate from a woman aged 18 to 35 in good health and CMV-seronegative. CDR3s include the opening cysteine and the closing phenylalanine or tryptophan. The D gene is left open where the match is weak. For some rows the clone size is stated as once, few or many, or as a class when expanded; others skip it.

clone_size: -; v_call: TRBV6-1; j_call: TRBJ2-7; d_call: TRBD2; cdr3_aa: CASSEEVTSGPSYEQYF; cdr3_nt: TGTGCCAGCAGTGAGGAGGTGACTAGCGGGCCCTCCTACGAGCAGTACTTC
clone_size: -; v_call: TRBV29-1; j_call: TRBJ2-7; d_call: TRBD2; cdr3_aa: CSVETSGFYEQYF; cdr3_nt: TGCAGCGTTGAGACTAGCGGCTTCTACGAGCAGTACTTC
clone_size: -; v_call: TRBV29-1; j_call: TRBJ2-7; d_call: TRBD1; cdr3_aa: CSVRPGQGSYEQYF; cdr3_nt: TGCAGCGTTAGACCGGGACAGGGGTCCTACGAGCAGTACTTC
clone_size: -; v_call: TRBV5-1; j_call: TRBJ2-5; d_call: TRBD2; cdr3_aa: CASSPEGGRLRETQYF; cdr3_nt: TGCGCCAGCAGCCCGGAGGGCGGGAGGCTTAGGGAGACCCAGTACTTC
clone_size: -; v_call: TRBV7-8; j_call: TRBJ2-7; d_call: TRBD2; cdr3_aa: CASSPRTSGAYEQYF; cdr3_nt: TGTGCCAGCAGCCCCAGGACTAGCGGGGCCTACGAGCAGTACTTC
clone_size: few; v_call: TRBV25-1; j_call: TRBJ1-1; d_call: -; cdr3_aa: CASRKTPGNEAFF; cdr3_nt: TGTGCCAGCAGAAAAACACCGGGTAATGAAGCTTTCTTT
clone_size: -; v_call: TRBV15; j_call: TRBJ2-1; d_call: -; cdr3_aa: CATSRTDYNEQFF; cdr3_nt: TGTGCCACCAGCAGGACAGACTACAATGAGCAGTTCTTC
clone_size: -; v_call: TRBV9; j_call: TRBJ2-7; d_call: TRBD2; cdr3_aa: CASSHPLQSSGNRNEQYF; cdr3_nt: TGTGCCAGCAGCCATCCTCTTCAAAGTAGCGGGAATCGGAACGAGCAGTACTTC
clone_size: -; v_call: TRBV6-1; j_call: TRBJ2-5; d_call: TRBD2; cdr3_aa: CASSALAGGQETQYF; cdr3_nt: TGTGCCAGCAGTGCTCTGGCGGGAGGGCAAGAGACCCAGTACTTC
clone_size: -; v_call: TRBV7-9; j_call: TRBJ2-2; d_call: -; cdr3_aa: CASRTPDFSNTGELFF; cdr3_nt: TGTGCCAGCAGGACACCGGACTTCTCGAACACCGGGGAGCTGTTTTTT
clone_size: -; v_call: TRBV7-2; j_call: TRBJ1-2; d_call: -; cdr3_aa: CASSLALPLQGYTF; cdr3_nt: TGTGCCAGCAGCTTAGCATTACCCCTCCAGGGCTACACCTTC
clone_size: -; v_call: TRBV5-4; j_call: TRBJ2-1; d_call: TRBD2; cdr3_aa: CASSLENGRAYEQFF; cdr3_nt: TGTGCCAGCAGCTTGGAGAACGGGAGGGCCTATGAGCAGTTCTTC
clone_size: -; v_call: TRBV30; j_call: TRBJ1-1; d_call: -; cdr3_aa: CAWSYGGDTEAFF; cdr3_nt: TGTGCCTGGAGTTACGGGGGGGACACTGAAGCTTTCTTT
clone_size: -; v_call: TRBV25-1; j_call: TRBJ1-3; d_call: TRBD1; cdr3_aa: CASSFTQGAGNTIYF; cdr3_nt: TGTGCCAGCAGTTTTACACAGGGGGCTGGAAACACCATATATTTT
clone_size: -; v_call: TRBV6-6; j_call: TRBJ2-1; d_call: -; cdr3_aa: CASSYSALGTGNEQFF; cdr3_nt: TGTGCCAGCAGTTACTCGGCTTTGGGTACGGGAAATGAGCAGTTCTTC
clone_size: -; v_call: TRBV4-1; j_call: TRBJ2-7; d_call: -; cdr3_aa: CASKREREDAYEQYF; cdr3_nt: TGCGCCAGCAAACGAGAACGGGAAGACGCCTACGAGCAGTACTTC
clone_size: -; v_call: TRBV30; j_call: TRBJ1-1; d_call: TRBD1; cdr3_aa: CAGHRGNTEAFF; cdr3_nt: TGTGCCGGTCACAGGGGGAACACTGAAGCTTTCTTT
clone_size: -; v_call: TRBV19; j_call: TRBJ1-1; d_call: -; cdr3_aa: CASSIVQNTEAFF; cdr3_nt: TGTGCCAGTAGTATAGTACAGAACACTGAAGCTTTCTTT
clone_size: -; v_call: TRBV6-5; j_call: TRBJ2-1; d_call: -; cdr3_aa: CASSPGETTYNEQFF; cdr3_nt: TGTGCCAGCAGCCCAGGGGAGACTACCTACAATGAGCAGTTCTTC
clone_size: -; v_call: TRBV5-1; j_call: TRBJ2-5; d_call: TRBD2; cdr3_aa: CASSDRLAGGPSETQYF; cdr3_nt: TGCGCCAGCAGCGATCGACTAGCGGGAGGGCCTAGTGAGACCCAATACTTC
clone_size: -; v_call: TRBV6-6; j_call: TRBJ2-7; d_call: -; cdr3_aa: CASSPRGGPLSYEQYF; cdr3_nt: TGTGCCAGCAGTCCGAGGGGGGGACCCCTCTCCTACGAGCAGTACTTC
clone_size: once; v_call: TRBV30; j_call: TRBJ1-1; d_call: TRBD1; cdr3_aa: CAWKKAGTANTEAFF; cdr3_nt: TGTGCCTGGAAAAAGGCTGGGACAGCGAACACTGAAGCTTTCTTT
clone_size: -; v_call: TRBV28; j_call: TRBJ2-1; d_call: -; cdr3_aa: CASSSGTSLNEQFF; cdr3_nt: TGTGCCAGCAGTTCCGGGACTTCCCTCAATGAGCAGTTCTTC
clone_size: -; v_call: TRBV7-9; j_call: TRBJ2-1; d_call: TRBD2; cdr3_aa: CASSLPSGRHDEQFF; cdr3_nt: TGTGCCAGCAGCTTACCTAGCGGGAGACATGATGAGCAGTTCTTC
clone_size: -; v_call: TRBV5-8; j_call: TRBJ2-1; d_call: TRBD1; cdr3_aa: CASSLQGPDNEQFF; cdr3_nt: TGTGCCAGCAGCTTACAGGGGCCGGACAATGAGCAGTTCTTC
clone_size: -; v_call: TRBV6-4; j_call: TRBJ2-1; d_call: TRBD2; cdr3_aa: CASSITSGRANEQFF; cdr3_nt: TGTGCCAGCAGTATTACTAGCGGGAGGGCCAATGAGCAGTTCTTC
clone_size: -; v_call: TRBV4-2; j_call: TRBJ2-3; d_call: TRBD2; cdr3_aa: CASSQAGLAGTDTQYF; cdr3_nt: TGTGCCAGCAGCCAAGCGGGACTAGCGGGCACAGATACGCAGTATTTT
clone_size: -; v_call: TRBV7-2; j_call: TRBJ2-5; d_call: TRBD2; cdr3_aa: CASRLAGGETQYF; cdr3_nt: TGTGCCAGCAGGTTAGCGGGAGGAGAGACCCAGTACTTC
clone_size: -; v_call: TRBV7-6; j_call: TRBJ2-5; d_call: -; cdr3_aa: CASSLERTVQETQYF; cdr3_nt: TGTGCCAGCAGCTTAGAGAGGACAGTCCAAGAGACCCAGTACTTC
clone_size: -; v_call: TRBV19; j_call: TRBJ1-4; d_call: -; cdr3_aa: CASRTVATNEKLFF; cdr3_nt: TGTGCCAGTAGGACAGTCGCAACTAATGAAAAACTGTTTTTT
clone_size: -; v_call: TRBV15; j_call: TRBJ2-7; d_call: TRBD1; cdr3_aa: CATSRGQGSYEQYF; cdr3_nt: TGTGCCACCAGCAGGGGACAGGGTTCCTACGAGCAGTACTTC